This T cell receptor (beta chain) derives from a study of CD8+ T cells in alopecia areata. Findings and limits, study-wide: Mice showed clearer TCR sharing than patients did, a gap that was possibly HLA-related.

CDR1 is SGHRS and CDR2 is YFSETQ in the germline V gene. The V and J ends lost 2 bases and 2 bases respectively, with 10 bases between them. The CDR3 runs to 14 residues. The authors extracted RNA and reverse transcribed it into cDNA as the sequencing template. Repertoires were generated with immunoSEQ multiplex PCR, while TCRdb's copy carries only in-frame clones and drops some. The sample shows roughly 130,000 clones, roughly 61% of them seen only once. This clone was seen once. Its antigen is still unknown. This clonotype was sampled from a human donor with alopecia areata. Sequencing used CD4+ T cells sorted from blood, obtained at week 0. V is TRBV5-1 and J is TRBJ2-5, with D possibly being TRBD2 (5 bases). The CDR3 sequence is CASSFEGGQETQYF. For the CDR3, the DNA is TGCGCCAGCAGCTTCGAGGGCGGGCAAGAGACCCAGTACTTC.